What follows are 27 T cell receptor beta chains derived from one specimen sequenced in a study of blood T cell repertoires in COVID-19. Libraries were prepared by immunoSEQ multiplex PCR; TCRdb keeps only in-frame clonotypes and omits some of them. The sample lists about 160,000 clones; about 81% were seen once. Sequencing was done on a sample of peripheral blood. Receptor source: a human donor in a cohort sampled during active COVID-19.

The rearrangement joins TRBV12-3 or TRBV12-4 to TRBJ2-5; D uncertain. CDR3 length: 12 residues. V dropped 7 bases and J dropped 5 bases, with 11 bases sitting between them. CDR3 loop: CASTLDLETQYF. The CDR3 DNA follows: TGTGCCAGCACGCTAGATTTGGAGACCCAGTACTTC.

This clone was observed a handful of times. The chain is built from TRBV6-5 and TRBJ2-7; TRBD2 is a possible D gene (6 bases). There are 14 residues in the CDR3. The ends were cut back, 1 base at V and 2 bases at J, with 9 bases in the middle. Germline CDR1 is MNHEY and CDR2 is SVGAGI. The chain's CDR3 is CASSYYGGAYEQYF. In DNA, the CDR3 is TGTGCCAGCAGTTACTACGGAGGGGCCTACGAGCAGTACTTC.

The chain links TRBV10-1 to TRBJ2-7; D may be TRBD2 (5 bases). Per the germline V gene, CDR1 is WNHNN and CDR2 is SYGVQD (reference sequence). Trimming stripped 3 bases from V and 1 base from J, with 10 bases between. The CDR3 has 14 residues. The CDR3 sequence: CASSDGMGSYEQYF. For the CDR3, the DNA is TGCGCCAGCAGTGACGGGATGGGGTCCTACGAGCAGTACTTC.

J is TRBJ2-1 and V is TRBV5-1; tentatively, D is TRBD1 (6 bases). V lost 1 base, J lost 6 bases, and 14 bases lay in between. The CDR3 sequence is 15 residues long. The V gene's germline CDR1 is SGHRS and CDR2 YFSETQ. The CDR3 sequence: CASSLIRGGGNEQFF. The CDR3 DNA sequence: TGCGCCAGCAGCTTGATACGAGGGGGTGGCAATGAGCAGTTCTTC.

This clone appeared a single time. The chain has TRBV6-5 and TRBJ1-3, with 7 bases aligning to TRBD1. Germline CDR1 reads MNHEY; CDR2 reads SVGAGI. The V gene end was trimmed by 4 bases and the J gene end by 7 bases; junction bases not matched to a gene: 13. The CDR3 loop spans 16 amino acids. This chain's CDR3 is CASSLERQGRRNTIYF. The CDR3 DNA follows: TGTGCCAGCAGTTTGGAAAGACAGGGCAGACGGAACACCATATATTTT.

This clone was observed a handful of times. This rearrangement joins TRBV29-1 to TRBJ2-1; TRBD1 matches at 9 bases. After removal of 3 bases from V and 1 base from J, the junction contained 7 bases not matched to a gene. The CDR3 runs 16 residues. Germline values: CDR1 SQVTM, CDR2 ANQGSEA. The DNA for the CDR3 is TGCAGCGTTGATGGGTTACAGGGGGCTTCCTACAATGAGCAGTTCTTC. Its protein is CSVDGLQGASYNEQFF.

In its sample, this clone was seen once. The chain uses TRBV5-4 and TRBJ2-7; 7 nucleotides match TRBD1. The CDR3 extends over 15 amino acids. The germline gives CDR1 SGHNT, CDR2 YYREEE (reference sequence). J gave up 0 bases and V 3 bases, and 6 bases lay outside the gene matches. CDR3 sequence: CASSSPGTASYEQYF. In nucleotides, the CDR3 is TGTGCCAGCAGCTCCCCCGGGACAGCCTCCTACGAGCAGTACTTC.

This clone came up once. The gene calls are TRBV2 and TRBJ2-7, with a tentative D call TRBD2 (5 bases). Germline CDR1 and CDR2: SNHLY and FYNNEI. The CDR3 covers 13 residues. Trimming removed 5 bases at V and 3 bases at J, with 11 bases between. CDR3 protein: CASSLLRDYEQYF. Here the CDR3 DNA reads TGTGCCAGCAGTTTACTTCGGGACTACGAGCAGTACTTC. Drawing the rest from reference TRBV2 and TRBJ2-7, the complete variable domain is EPEVTQTPSHQVTQMGQEVILRCVPISNHLYFYWYRQILGQKVEFLVSFYNNEISEKSEIFDDQFSVERPDGSNFTLKIRSTKLEDSAMYFCASSLLRDYEQYFGPGTRLTVT.

The genes are TRBV28 and TRBJ1-2, with 10 bases fitting TRBD1. The trim removed 11 bases at V and 0 bases at J, leaving 12 bases unmatched. The V gene's germline CDR1 is MDHEN and CDR2 SYDVKM. The length of the CDR3 is 16 residues. The CDR3 loop is CASRPGQGTSNYGYTF. The CDR3 coding sequence is TGTGCCTCCCGTCCGGGACAGGGGACCTCTAACTATGGCTACACCTTC.

The V and J genes are TRBV27 and TRBJ2-2, with TRBD2 identical over 9 bases. V shed 6 bases and J 1 base; nucleotides not matched to a gene: 6. The CDR3 has 16 amino acids. Germline V CDR1 and CDR2: MNHEY, SMNVEV (reference sequence). The CDR3 nucleotides are TGTGCCAGCAGGAATCGACTAGCGGTGAACACCGGGGAGCTGTTTTTT. Amino acids: CASRNRLAVNTGELFF.

The CDR3 region is CARPRIRGPCGEQYF. The CDR3 region has the DNA TGTGCCAGACCACGGATTCGAGGCCCTTGTGGCGAGCAGTACTTC. This chain uses TRBV9 with TRBJ2-7; D uncertain. The CDR3 sequence is 15 residues long. Trimming took off 8 bases at V and 6 bases at J, with 24 bases between the two ends. From germline, CDR1 is SGDLS and CDR2 YYNGEE.

The rearrangement joins TRBV5-1 to TRBJ2-3; D possibly corresponds to TRBD1 (5 bases). CDR1 is SGHRS and CDR2 is YFSETQ in the germline V gene. Trimming cost V 4 bases and J 6 bases, with 12 bases left between them. CDR3 length equals 13 residues. CDR3 nucleotides: TGCGCCAGCAGCAGCCCCAGGGTGGATACGCAGTATTTT. This gives the protein CASSSPRVDTQYF.

This clone has more than one count but fewer than ten. The chain has TRBV2 and TRBJ2-6, with D tentatively TRBD2 (7 bases). Germline CDR1 SNHLY, CDR2 FYNNEI. This CDR3 is built from 16 residues. Trimming removed 5 bases at V and 2 bases at J, with 13 bases between. In DNA, the CDR3 is TGTGCCAGCAGTCCAAGGGGGAGGGCTGGGGCCAACGTCCTGACTTTC. This sequence encodes CASSPRGRAGANVLTF. Full variable domain (missing parts from reference TRBV2 and TRBJ2-6): EPEVTQTPSHQVTQMGQEVILRCVPISNHLYFYWYRQILGQKVEFLVSFYNNEISEKSEIFDDQFSVERPDGSNFTLKIRSTKLEDSAMYFCASSPRGRAGANVLTFGAGSRLTVL.

The rearrangement links TRBV7-6 to TRBJ2-5, with D hard to call. The length of the CDR3 is 15 residues. Between the trimmed V and J ends, which lost 7 bases and 1 base, there was a span of 16 bases. Germline CDR1 SGHVS, CDR2 FNYEAQ. In DNA, the CDR3 is TGTGCCAGCACCCCTTTGGGCCAGCCCCAAGAGACCCAGTACTTC. It yields the protein CASTPLGQPQETQYF. Based on the CDR3 plus reference TRBV7-6 and TRBJ2-5, the full variable domain is GAGVSQSPRYKVTKRGQDVALRCDPISGHVSLYWYRQALGQGPEFLTYFNYEAQQDKSGLPNDRFSAERPEGSISTLTIQRTEQRDSAMYRCASTPLGQPQETQYFGPGTRLLVL.

The J gene is TRBJ1-5, the V gene TRBV6-6, with 8 bases aligning to TRBD1. Germline values: CDR1 MNHNY, CDR2 SVGAGI (reference sequence). The trim removed 8 bases at V and 2 bases at J, leaving 5 bases unmatched. The CDR3 is 14 residues long. The CDR3 spells CASGTGGRNQPQHF. The DNA for the CDR3 is TGTGCCAGCGGAACAGGGGGTCGCAATCAGCCCCAGCATTTT.

The chain joins TRBV5-1 to TRBJ2-7; D uncertain. The CDR3 extends over 13 amino acids. V was pared by 0 bases and J by 2 bases, with 6 bases between. The V gene's germline CDR1 is SGHRS and CDR2 YFSETQ. CDR3 in DNA: TGCGCCAGCAGCTTGGATCCAGCCTACGAGCAGTACTTC. Translation: CASSLDPAYEQYF.

The chain uses TRBV29-1 and TRBJ1-2, with D perhaps matching TRBD1 (5 bases). Trimming shortened V by 1 base and J by 7 bases, and 10 bases separated the two germline ends. CDR1 and CDR2 from the germline V gene are SQVTM and ANQGSEA. The CDR3 sequence is 12 residues long. CDR3 nucleotide sequence: TGCAGCGTTGAAGGGGGCGTGCGTGGCTACACCTTC. Translation: CSVEGGVRGYTF.

The chain combines TRBV2 with TRBJ2-2; D perhaps matches TRBD2 (6 bases). The CDR3 runs to 15 residues. Trimming took 1 base from V and 8 from J, leaving 14 bases between them. Germline CDR1 and CDR2: SNHLY and FYNNEI. CDR3 sequence reads: CASSEVGGPLGELFF. The CDR3 bases are TGTGCCAGCAGTGAAGTCGGGGGACCTTTAGGGGAGCTGTTTTTT.

This clone was counted only a few times. This chain links TRBV2 with TRBJ2-2; tentative D call: TRBD1 (6 bases). The CDR3 contains 13 residues. V was trimmed by 11 bases and J by 3 bases, leaving 13 bases between them. Germline CDR1 is SNHLY and CDR2 is FYNNEI. CDR3 amino acids: CASGQGYTGELFF. CDR3 sequence (DNA): TGTGCCTCCGGGCAGGGGTACACCGGGGAGCTGTTTTTT. Full variable domain (missing parts from reference TRBV2 and TRBJ2-2): EPEVTQTPSHQVTQMGQEVILRCVPISNHLYFYWYRQILGQKVEFLVSFYNNEISEKSEIFDDQFSVERPDGSNFTLKIRSTKLEDSAMYFCASGQGYTGELFFGEGSRLTVL.

This chain links TRBV9 with TRBJ1-4; D remains ambiguous. The germline V gene encodes CDR1 SGDLS and CDR2 YYNGEE. V gave up 4 bases and J gave up 8 bases, with 9 bases separating them. The CDR3 length is 12 residues. DNA of the CDR3: TGTGCCAGCAGCCCACTGAGAGAAAAACTGTTTTTT. Protein: CASSPLREKLFF.

The gene calls are TRBV6-5 and TRBJ1-2; TRBD1 is a possible D gene (5 bases). Per the germline V gene, CDR1 is MNHEY and CDR2 is SVGAGI. The ends were cut back, 4 bases at V and 7 bases at J, with 10 bases in the middle. The CDR3 has 12 amino acids. The CDR3: CASSSREAGYTF. In DNA, the CDR3 is TGTGCCAGCAGTTCCAGGGAGGCTGGCTACACCTTC.

CDR3: CASSTAVRQSTDTQYF. DNA of the CDR3: TGTGCCAGCAGCACCGCCGTCCGCCAGAGCACAGATACGCAGTATTTT. The chain couples TRBV7-9 to TRBJ2-3; D is unresolved. CDR3 length equals 16 residues. Per the germline V gene, CDR1 is SEHNR and CDR2 is FQNEAQ (reference sequence). V was shortened by 5 bases and J by 0 bases, with 15 bases between the two germline ends.

J is TRBJ2-7 and V is TRBV6-2 or TRBV6-3, with D possibly matching TRBD1 (5 bases). V lost 10 bases and J 2 bases, leaving 21 bases between the germline ends. The CDR3 length is 15 residues. Germline V gene sequence: CDR1 MNHEY, CDR2 SVGEGT. In nucleotides, the CDR3 is TGTGCCAACAGCTCCCCTGTCAGGGTTGCCTACGAGCAGTACTTC. Encoded protein: CANSSPVRVAYEQYF.

The chain uses TRBV19 and TRBJ1-4, with D maybe TRBD1 (5 bases). V was shortened by 4 bases and J by 5 bases, with 17 bases between the two germline ends. Germline V lookup: CDR1 LNHDA, CDR2 SQIVND (reference sequence). This CDR3 has 16 residues. Here the CDR3 reads CASSTRRRGGNEKLFF. The CDR3 region has the DNA TGTGCCAGTAGTACCAGACGACGGGGGGGGAATGAAAAACTGTTTTTT.

The gene calls are TRBV27 and TRBJ2-6, with D possibly matching TRBD1 (5 bases). The germline V gene has CDR1 MNHEY and CDR2 SMNVEV (reference sequence). The CDR3 is made up of 16 amino acids. Between the trimmed V and J ends, which lost 6 bases and 4 bases, there was a span of 16 bases. This CDR3 is CASSIIPGSGANVLTF. CDR3 DNA: TGTGCCAGCAGCATAATCCCAGGGTCCGGGGCCAACGTCCTGACTTTC.

The gene calls are TRBV30 and TRBJ2-7; D gene ambiguous. Deletions cut 0 bases from V and 2 bases from J, with 8 bases between. Per germline, CDR1 GTSNPN and CDR2 SVGIG (reference sequence). This CDR3 spans 13 amino acids. The CDR3 sequence: CAWSVSVAYEQYF. In nucleotides, the CDR3 is TGTGCCTGGAGTGTATCAGTGGCCTACGAGCAGTACTTC. The whole variable domain, remainder taken from reference TRBV30 and TRBJ2-7, is SQTIHQWPATLVQPVGSPLSLECTVEGTSNPNLYWYRQAAGRGLQLLFYSVGIGQISSEVPQNLSASRPQDRQFILSSKKLLLSDSGFYLCAWSVSVAYEQYFGPGTRLTVT.

The rearrangement joins TRBV5-1 to TRBJ1-1; perhaps TRBD1 as D (5 bases). The V end was cut by 0 bases, the J end by 5 bases, with 14 bases between. The CDR3 loop spans 15 amino acids. Germline V gene lookup returns CDR1 SGHRS and CDR2 YFSETQ. This CDR3 is CASSLESGGRTEAFF. The CDR3, as DNA: TGCGCCAGCAGCTTGGAATCGGGGGGACGGACTGAAGCTTTCTTT.